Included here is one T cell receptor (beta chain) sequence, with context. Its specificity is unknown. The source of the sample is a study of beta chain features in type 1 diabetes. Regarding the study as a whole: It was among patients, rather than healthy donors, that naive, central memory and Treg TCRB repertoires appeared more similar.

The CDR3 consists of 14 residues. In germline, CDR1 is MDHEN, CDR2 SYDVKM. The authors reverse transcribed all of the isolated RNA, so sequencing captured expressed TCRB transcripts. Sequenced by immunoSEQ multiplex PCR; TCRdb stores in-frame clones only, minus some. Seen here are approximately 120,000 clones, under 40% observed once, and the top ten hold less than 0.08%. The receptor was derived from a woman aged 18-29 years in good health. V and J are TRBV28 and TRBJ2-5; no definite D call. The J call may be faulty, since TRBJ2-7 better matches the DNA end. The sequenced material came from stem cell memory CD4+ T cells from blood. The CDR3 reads CASSNSRLPYEQYF. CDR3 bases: TGTGCCAGCAGTAACAGCCGGTTACCATACGAGCAGTACTTC.